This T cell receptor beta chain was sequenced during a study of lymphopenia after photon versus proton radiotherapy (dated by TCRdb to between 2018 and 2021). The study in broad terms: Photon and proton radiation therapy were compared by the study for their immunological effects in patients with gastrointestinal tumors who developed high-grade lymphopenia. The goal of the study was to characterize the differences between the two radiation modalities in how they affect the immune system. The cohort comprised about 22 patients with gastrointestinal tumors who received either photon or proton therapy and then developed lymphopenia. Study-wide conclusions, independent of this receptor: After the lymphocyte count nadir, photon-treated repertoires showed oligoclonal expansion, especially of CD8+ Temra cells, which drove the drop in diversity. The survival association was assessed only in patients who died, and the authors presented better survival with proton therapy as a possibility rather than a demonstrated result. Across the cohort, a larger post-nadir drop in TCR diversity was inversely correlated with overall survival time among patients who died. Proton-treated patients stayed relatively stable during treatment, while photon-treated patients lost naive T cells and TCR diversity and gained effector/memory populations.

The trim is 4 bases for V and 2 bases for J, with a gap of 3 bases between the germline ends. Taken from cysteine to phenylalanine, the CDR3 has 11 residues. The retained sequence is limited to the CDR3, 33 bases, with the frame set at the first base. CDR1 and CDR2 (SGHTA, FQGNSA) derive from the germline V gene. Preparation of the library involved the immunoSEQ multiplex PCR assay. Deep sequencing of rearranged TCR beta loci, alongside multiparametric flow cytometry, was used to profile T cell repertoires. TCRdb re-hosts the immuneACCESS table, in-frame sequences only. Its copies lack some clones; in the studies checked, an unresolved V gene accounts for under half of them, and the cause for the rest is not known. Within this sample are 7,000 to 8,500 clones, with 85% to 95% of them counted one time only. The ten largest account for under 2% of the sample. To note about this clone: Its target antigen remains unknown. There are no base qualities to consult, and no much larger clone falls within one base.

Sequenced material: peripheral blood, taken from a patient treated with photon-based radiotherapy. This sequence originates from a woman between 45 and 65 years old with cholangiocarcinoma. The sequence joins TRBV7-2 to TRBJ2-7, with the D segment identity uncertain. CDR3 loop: CASSSAYEQYF. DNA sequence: TGTGCCAGCAGCTCCGCCTACGAGCAGTACTTC.